This TCR beta chain derives from a study of shared clonotypes between healthy human individuals. Study as a whole: Researchers assigned three CD4 naive, three CD4 memory, two CD8 naive and one CD8 memory plate to each donor.

Overall study results and limits: For naive CD4 cells, roughly 5.5% of clonotypes were shared across a handful of donors. Larger richness was generally estimated for naive than memory subsets.

Once extracted for a subset, genomic DNA was divided evenly among several immunoSEQ plates. Repertoires were generated with immunoSEQ multiplex PCR, while TCRdb's copy carries only in-frame clones and drops some. In the table there are hundreds of thousands of clones, approximately 96% of which are singletons. With respect to this clone: Its matching antigen is unknown.

Terminally differentiated effector memory CD45RA+ cells were excluded from the naive CD8 cells, which were CD45RO-negative and positively selected for CCR7. Sequencing used naive CD8+ T cells sorted from blood. The receptor was derived from a man under 40 in good health.

The DNA of the CDR3 is TGTGCCAGCAGCTCGGGACAGGGATTGATCTACGAGCAGTACTTC. As protein: CASSSGQGLIYEQYF. The rearrangement uses TRBV5-6 and TRBJ2-7, with 9 nucleotides matching TRBD1. This CDR3 comprises 15 residues. Germline V lookup: CDR1 SGHDT, CDR2 YYEEEE. V dropped 3 bases and J dropped 3; count of bases not matched to a gene: 7.